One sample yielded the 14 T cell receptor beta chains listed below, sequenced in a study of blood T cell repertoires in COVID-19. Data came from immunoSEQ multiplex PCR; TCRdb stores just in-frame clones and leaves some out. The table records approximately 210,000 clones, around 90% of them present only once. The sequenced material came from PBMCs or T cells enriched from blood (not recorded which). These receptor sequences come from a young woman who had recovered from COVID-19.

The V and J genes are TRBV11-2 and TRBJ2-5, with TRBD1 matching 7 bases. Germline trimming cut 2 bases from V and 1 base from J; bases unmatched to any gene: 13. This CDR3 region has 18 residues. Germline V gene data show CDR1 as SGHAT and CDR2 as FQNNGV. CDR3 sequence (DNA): TGTGCCAGCAGCTTAAATTCTCACTACGGGACAGCCCAAGAGACCCAGTACTTC. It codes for CASSLNSHYGTAQETQYF.

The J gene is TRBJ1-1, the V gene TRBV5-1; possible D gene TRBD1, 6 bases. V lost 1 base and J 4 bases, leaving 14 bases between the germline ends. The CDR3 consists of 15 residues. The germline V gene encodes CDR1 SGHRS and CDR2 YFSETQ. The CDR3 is CASSLSGGGPTEAFF. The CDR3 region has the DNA TGCGCCAGCAGCTTGAGTGGGGGCGGACCCACTGAAGCTTTCTTT.

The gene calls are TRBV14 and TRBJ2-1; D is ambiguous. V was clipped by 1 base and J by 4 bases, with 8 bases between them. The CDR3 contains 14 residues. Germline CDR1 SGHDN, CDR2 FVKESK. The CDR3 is CASSQVWPYNEQFF. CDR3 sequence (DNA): TGTGCCAGCAGCCAAGTCTGGCCATACAATGAGCAGTTCTTC.

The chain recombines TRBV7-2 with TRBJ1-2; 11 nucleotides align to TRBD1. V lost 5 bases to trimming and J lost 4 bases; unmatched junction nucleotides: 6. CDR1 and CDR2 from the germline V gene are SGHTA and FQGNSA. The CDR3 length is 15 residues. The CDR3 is CASSGRTGGSYGYTF. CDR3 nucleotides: TGTGCCAGCAGCGGCCGGACAGGGGGCAGCTATGGCTACACCTTC.

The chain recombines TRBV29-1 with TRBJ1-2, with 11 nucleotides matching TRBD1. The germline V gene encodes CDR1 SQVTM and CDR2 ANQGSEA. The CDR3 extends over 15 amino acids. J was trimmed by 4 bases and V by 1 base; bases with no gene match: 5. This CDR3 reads CSVEGGQGGSYGYTF. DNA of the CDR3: TGCAGCGTTGAAGGGGGACAGGGGGGCAGCTATGGCTACACCTTC.

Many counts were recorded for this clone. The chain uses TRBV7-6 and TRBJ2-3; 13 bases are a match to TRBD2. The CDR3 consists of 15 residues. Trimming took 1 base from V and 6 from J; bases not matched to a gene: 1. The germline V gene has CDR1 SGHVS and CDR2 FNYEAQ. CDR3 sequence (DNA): TGTGCCAGCAGCTTAGTACTAGCGGGAGGGGATACGCAGTATTTT. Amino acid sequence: CASSLVLAGGDTQYF.

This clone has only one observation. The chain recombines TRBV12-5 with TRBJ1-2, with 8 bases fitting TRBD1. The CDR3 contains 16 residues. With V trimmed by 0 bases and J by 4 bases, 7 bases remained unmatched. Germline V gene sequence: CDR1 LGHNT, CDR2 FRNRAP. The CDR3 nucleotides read TGTGCTAGTGGTTTGGTTCCGGACAGGGTTGGCTATGGCTACACCTTC. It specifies CASGLVPDRVGYGYTF.

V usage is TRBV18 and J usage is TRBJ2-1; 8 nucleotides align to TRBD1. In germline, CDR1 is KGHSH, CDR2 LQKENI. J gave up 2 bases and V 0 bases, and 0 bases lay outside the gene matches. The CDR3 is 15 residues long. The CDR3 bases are TGTGCCAGCTCACCACCCAGGGGGCCCTACAATGAGCAGTTCTTC. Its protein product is CASSPPRGPYNEQFF. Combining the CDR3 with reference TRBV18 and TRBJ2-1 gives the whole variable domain NAGVMQNPRHLVRRRGQEARLRCSPMKGHSHVYWYRQLPEEGLKFMVYLQKENIIDESGMPKERFSAEFPKEGPSILRIQQVVRGDSAAYFCASSPPRGPYNEQFFGPGTRLTVL.

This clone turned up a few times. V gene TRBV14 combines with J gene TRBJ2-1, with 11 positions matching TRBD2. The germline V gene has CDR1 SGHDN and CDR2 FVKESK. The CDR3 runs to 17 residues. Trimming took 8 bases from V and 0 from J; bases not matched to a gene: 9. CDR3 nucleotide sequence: TGTGCCAGCTTACCGGGACTAGCGGCTCGCTCCTACAATGAGCAGTTCTTC. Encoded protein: CASLPGLAARSYNEQFF. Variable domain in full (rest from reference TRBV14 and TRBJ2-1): EAGVTQFPSHSVIEKGQTVTLRCDPISGHDNLYWYRRVMGKEIKFLLHFVKESKQDESGMPNNRFLAERTGGTYSTLKVQPAELEDSGVYFCASLPGLAARSYNEQFFGPGTRLTVL.

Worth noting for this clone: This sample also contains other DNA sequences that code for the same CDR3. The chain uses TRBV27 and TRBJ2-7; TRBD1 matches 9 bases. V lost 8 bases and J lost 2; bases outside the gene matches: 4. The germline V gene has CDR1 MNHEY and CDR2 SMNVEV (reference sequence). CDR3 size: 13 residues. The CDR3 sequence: CASGRQGAYEQYF. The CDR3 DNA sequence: TGTGCCAGCGGCAGACAGGGGGCCTACGAGCAGTACTTC.

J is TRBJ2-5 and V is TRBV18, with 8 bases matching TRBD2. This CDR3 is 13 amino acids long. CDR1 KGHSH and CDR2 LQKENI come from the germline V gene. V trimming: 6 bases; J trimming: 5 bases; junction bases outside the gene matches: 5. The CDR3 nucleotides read TGTGCCAGCTCCCTGGGACTAGGGGAGACCCAGTACTTC. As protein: CASSLGLGETQYF. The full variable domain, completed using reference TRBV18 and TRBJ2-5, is NAGVMQNPRHLVRRRGQEARLRCSPMKGHSHVYWYRQLPEEGLKFMVYLQKENIIDESGMPKERFSAEFPKEGPSILRIQQVVRGDSAAYFCASSLGLGETQYFGPGTRLLVL.

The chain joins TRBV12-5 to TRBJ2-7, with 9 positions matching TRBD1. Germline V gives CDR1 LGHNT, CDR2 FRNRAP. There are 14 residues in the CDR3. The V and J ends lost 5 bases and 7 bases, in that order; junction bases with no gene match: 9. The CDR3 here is CASGKRDRDLEQYF. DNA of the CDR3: TGTGCTAGTGGTAAACGGGACAGGGATTTAGAGCAGTACTTC.

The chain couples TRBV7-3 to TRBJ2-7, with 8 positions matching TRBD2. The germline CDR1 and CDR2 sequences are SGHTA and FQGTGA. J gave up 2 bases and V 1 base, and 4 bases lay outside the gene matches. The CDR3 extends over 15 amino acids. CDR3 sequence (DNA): TGTGCCAGCAGCTTAATGGCGGGGGGACCCTACGAGCAGTACTTC. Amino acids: CASSLMAGGPYEQYF.

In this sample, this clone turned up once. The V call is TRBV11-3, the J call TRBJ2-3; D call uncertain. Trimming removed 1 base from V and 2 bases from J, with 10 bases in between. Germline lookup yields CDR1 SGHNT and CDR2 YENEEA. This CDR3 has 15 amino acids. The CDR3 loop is CASSLGQAYTDTQYF. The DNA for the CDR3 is TGTGCCAGCAGCTTAGGCCAGGCGTACACAGATACGCAGTATTTT.